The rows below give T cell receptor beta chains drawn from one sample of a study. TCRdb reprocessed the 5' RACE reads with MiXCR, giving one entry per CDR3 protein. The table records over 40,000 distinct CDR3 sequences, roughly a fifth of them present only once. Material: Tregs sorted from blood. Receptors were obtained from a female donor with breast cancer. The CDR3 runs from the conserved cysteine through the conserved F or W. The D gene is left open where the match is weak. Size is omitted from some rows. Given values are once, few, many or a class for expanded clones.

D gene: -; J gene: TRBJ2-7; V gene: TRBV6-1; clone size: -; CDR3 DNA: TGTGCCAGCAGTGACCGGCGTTCCGAGCAGTACTTC; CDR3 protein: CASSDRRSEQYF
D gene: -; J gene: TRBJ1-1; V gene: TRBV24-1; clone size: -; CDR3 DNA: TGTGCCACCAGTGTGGGGAGTGAAGCTTTCTTT; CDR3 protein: CATSVGSEAFF
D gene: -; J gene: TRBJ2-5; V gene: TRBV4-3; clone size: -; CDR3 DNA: TGCGCCAGCAGCCCAAACACCAACCAAAGGACCCAGTACTTC; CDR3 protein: CASSPNTNQRTQYF
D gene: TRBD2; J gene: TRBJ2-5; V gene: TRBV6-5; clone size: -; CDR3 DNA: TGTGCCAGCGGTTACTCCCATAGCGGGCCCCGGGGGACCCGGTACTTC; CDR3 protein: CASGYSHSGPRGTRYF
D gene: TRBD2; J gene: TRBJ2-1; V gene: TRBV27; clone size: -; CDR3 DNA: TGTGCCGGCAGTTTAGCGGGAGTGTCCTACAATGAGCAGTTCTTC; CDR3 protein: CAGSLAGVSYNEQFF
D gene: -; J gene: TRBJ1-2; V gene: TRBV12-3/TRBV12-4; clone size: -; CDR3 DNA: TGTGCCAGCACTAAGAACAGGGAAAAGAATGGCTACACCTTC; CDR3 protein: CASTKNREKNGYTF
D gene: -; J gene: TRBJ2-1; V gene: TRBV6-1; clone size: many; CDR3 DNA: TGTGCCAGCACGTCCGATATTTACAATGAGCAGTTCTTC; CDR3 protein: CASTSDIYNEQFF
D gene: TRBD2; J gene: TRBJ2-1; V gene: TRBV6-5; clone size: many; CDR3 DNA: TGTGCCAGCAGATTTAGCGGGAGGGCCGTGTTTTACAATGAGCAGTTCTTC; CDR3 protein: CASRFSGRAVFYNEQFF
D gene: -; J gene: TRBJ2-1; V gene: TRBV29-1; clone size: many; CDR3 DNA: TGCAGCGTTGAAACCAATGAGCAGTTCTTC; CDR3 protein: CSVETNEQFF
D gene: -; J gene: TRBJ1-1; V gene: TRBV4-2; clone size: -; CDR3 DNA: TGTGCCAGCAGCCAAGGGGGGCAGGGAGGGAACACTGAAGCTTTCTTT; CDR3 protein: CASSQGGQGGNTEAFF
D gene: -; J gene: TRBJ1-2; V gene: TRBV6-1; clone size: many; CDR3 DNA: TGTGCCAGCAGTGAAGTCGGGGACTATGGCTACACCTTC; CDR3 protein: CASSEVGDYGYTF
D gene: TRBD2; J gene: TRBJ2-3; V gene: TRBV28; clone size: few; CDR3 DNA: TGTGCCAGCAGTGGGCCGGGAGGACCTACCACAGATACGCAGTGTTTT; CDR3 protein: CASSGPGGPTTDTQCF
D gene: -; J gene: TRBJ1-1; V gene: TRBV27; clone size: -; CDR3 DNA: TGTGCCAGCAGTTCATGGGTCGGGACTGAAGCTTTCTTT; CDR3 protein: CASSSWVGTEAFF
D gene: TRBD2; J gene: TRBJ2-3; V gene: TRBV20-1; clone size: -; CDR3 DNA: TGCAGTGCTAGAGTCCTGGCCGGGACTAGCGGGAGGGAGCTCATAGATACGCAGTATTTT; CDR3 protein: CSARVLAGTSGRELIDTQYF